Listed here are 20 T cell receptor beta chains from one sample, sequenced in a study of blood T cell repertoires in COVID-19. Method: immunoSEQ multiplex PCR; TCRdb's copy keeps in-frame clones and lacks some. Of approximately 190,000 clones in the sample, approximately 85% are singletons; the top ten hold 5% to 6.5%. The sequenced material came from peripheral blood. The receptors were gathered from a woman aged 70-85 years with active or convalescent COVID-19.

This chain joins TRBV11-3 and TRBJ2-1; a weak D match, TRBD1 (5 bases). Looked up from germline, CDR1 is SGHNT and CDR2 is YENEEA. This CDR3 has 13 residues. Trimming removed 0 bases at V and 9 bases at J, with 9 bases between. CDR3 nucleotides: TGTGCCAGCAGCTTAGATCAGGGTAGTGAGCAGTTCTTC. The encoded protein is CASSLDQGSEQFF.

The rearrangement joins TRBV13 to TRBJ1-2; D might be TRBD1 (6 bases). This CDR3 spans 13 amino acids. Trimming stripped 7 bases from V and 0 bases from J, with 9 bases between. The germline V gene encodes CDR1 PRHDT and CDR2 FYEKMQ (reference sequence). The CDR3, as DNA: TGTGCCAGCACCCGGACAGCTAACTATGGCTACACCTTC. This sequence encodes CASTRTANYGYTF.

The DNA of the CDR3 is TGTGCCAGCCATGGAGACTATAATTCACCCCTCCACTTT. Protein sequence: CASHGDYNSPLHF. This chain links TRBV12-3 or TRBV12-4 with TRBJ1-6; D remains ambiguous. The CDR3 contains 13 residues. Trimming took 8 bases from V and 3 from J, leaving 8 bases between them.

This chain joins TRBV9 and TRBJ2-2; 8 nucleotides line up with TRBD2. J lost 6 bases, V lost 0 bases, and 7 bases had no gene match. Germline V gene sequence: CDR1 SGDLS, CDR2 YYNGEE. CDR3 length equals 16 residues. CDR3 coding DNA: TGTGCCAGCAGCGTAGTCGGCGGGAGGCTGGCCGGGGAGCTGTTTTTT. Translating gives CASSVVGGRLAGELFF.

The chain has TRBV5-4 and TRBJ2-3; TRBD1 matches at 9 bases. The CDR3 runs to 16 residues. In germline, CDR1 is SGHNT, CDR2 YYREEE (reference sequence). J gave up 0 bases and V 4 bases, and 6 bases lay outside the gene matches. CDR3 coding DNA: TGTGCCAGCAGCCCGGGACAGGGAATTAGCACAGATACGCAGTATTTT. Protein: CASSPGQGISTDTQYF. The full variable domain, rest sourced from reference TRBV5-4 and TRBJ2-3, is ETGVTQSPTHLIKTRGQQVTLRCSSQSGHNTVSWYQQALGQGPQFIFQYYREEENGRGNFPPRFSGLQFPNYSSELNVNALELDDSALYLCASSPGQGISTDTQYFGPGTRLTVL.

The CDR3 region has the DNA TGTGCCAGCAGTCCCCAGTTCATAGCGGGAGGTTTGTACGAGCAGTACTTC. Amino acids: CASSPQFIAGGLYEQYF. The J gene is TRBJ2-7, the V gene TRBV28; the match to TRBD2 covers 10 bases. CDR1 is MDHEN, CDR2 SYDVKM, per germline. The J segment lost 4 bases and the V segment lost 5 bases, leaving 14 bases of the junction unmatched. This CDR3 is built from 17 residues. Together with reference TRBV28 and TRBJ2-7, the CDR3 gives the full variable domain: DVKVTQSSRYLVKRTGEKVFLECVQDMDHENMFWYRQDPGLGLRLIYFSYDVKMKEKGDIPEGYSVSREKKERFSLILESASTNQTSMYLCASSPQFIAGGLYEQYFGPGTRLTVT.

V gene TRBV6-5 combines with J gene TRBJ2-5, with a tentative D call TRBD2 (6 bases). Germline CDR1 is MNHEY and CDR2 is SVGAGI. The CDR3 runs 13 residues. Trimming stripped 5 bases from V and 10 bases from J, with 17 bases between. The CDR3 DNA reads TGTGCCAGCAGTAGCGGGTGGTTAGGAGACCAGTACTTC. This gives the protein CASSSGWLGDQYF.

The chain employs TRBV11-3 and TRBJ2-7, with TRBD2 as a possible D gene (5 bases). Per the germline V gene, CDR1 is SGHNT and CDR2 is YENEEA. This CDR3 has 14 residues. V gave up 3 bases and J gave up 0 bases, with 9 bases separating them. The CDR3 reads CASSFGGNSYEQYF. In DNA form, the CDR3 reads TGTGCCAGCAGCTTTGGAGGTAACTCCTACGAGCAGTACTTC.

The V call is TRBV28, the J call TRBJ1-4, with 9 nucleotides matching TRBD1. J was trimmed by 1 base and V by 5 bases; bases with no gene match: 8. In germline, CDR1 is MDHEN, CDR2 SYDVKM. The CDR3 has 17 amino acids. CDR3 DNA: TGTGCCAGCAGTGCTCCCCGGGACAGGGTAACTAATGAAAAACTGTTTTTT. Its translation is CASSAPRDRVTNEKLFF. Combining the CDR3 with reference TRBV28 and TRBJ1-4 gives the whole variable domain DVKVTQSSRYLVKRTGEKVFLECVQDMDHENMFWYRQDPGLGLRLIYFSYDVKMKEKGDIPEGYSVSREKKERFSLILESASTNQTSMYLCASSAPRDRVTNEKLFFGSGTQLSVL.

The chain is built from TRBV27 and TRBJ2-3, with TRBD2 as a possible D gene (5 bases). The germline V and J ends were trimmed by 5 bases and 3 bases, with 9 bases remaining between them. Germline CDR1 reads MNHEY; CDR2 reads SMNVEV (reference sequence). The CDR3 runs 13 residues. CDR3 sequence reads: CASSTGGTDTQYF. Written as DNA, the CDR3 is TGTGCCAGCAGTACCGGCGGGACAGATACGCAGTATTTT.

The chain recombines TRBV5-1 with TRBJ2-1; 13 nucleotides align to TRBD2. V was clipped by 4 bases and J by 8 bases; unmatched bases: 6. CDR1 SGHRS and CDR2 YFSETQ come from the germline V gene. This CDR3 is 15 amino acids long. The CDR3 bases are TGCGCCAGCAGCCCCGGACTAGCGGGAGACGATGAGCAGTTCTTC. Amino acid sequence: CASSPGLAGDDEQFF.

The chain couples TRBV18 to TRBJ2-7; 10 bases fit TRBD2. The CDR3 is 18 amino acids. Germline V lookup: CDR1 KGHSH, CDR2 LQKENI. V shed 2 bases, J shed 2 bases, and the junction held 12 bases outside the gene matches. DNA of the CDR3: TGTGCCAGCTCACCATTGGGTGTCTCCCTAGCGGGAGCCTACGAGCAGTACTTC. This codes for CASSPLGVSLAGAYEQYF.

The gene calls are TRBV11-2 and TRBJ2-2, with 12 positions matching TRBD2. Germline-derived CDR1 and CDR2 are SGHAT and FQNNGV. The V segment lost 4 bases and the J segment 4 bases; nucleotides outside the gene matches: 10. CDR3 size: 18 residues. The CDR3: CASSSRLAGVRSTGELFF. The CDR3 DNA is TGTGCCAGCAGCTCGCGACTAGCGGGAGTTCGGAGCACCGGGGAGCTGTTTTTT.

This clone was recorded a few times. The J gene is TRBJ1-5, the V gene TRBV25-1; TRBD1 matches at 9 bases. CDR3 length: 18 residues. Trimming took 3 bases from V and 2 from J; bases not matched to a gene: 11. Per the germline V gene, CDR1 is MGHDK and CDR2 is SYGVNS. DNA for the CDR3: TGTGCCAGCAGTGAGTGCCCCCGGGACAGGGCCGGCAATCAGCCCCAGCATTTT. Its translation: CASSECPRDRAGNQPQHF. The variable domain in full, completed from reference TRBV25-1 and TRBJ1-5, reads EADIYQTPRYLVIGTGKKITLECSQTMGHDKMYWYQQDPGMELHLIHYSYGVNSTEKGDLSSESTVSRIRTEHFPLTLESARPSHTSQYLCASSECPRDRAGNQPQHFGDGTRLSIL.

The V and J genes are TRBV11-2 and TRBJ2-7, with 10 nucleotides matching TRBD1. Germline lookup yields CDR1 SGHAT and CDR2 FQNNGV. J gave up 6 bases and V 5 bases, and 10 bases lay outside the gene matches. This CDR3 comprises 15 residues. The CDR3 loop is CASSTLTGGSGEQYF. In DNA form, the CDR3 reads TGTGCCAGCAGCACCCTGACAGGGGGCTCCGGCGAGCAGTACTTC.

The V call is TRBV19, the J call TRBJ1-1; 7 bases are a match to TRBD1. Germline V gene sequence: CDR1 LNHDA, CDR2 SQIVND (reference sequence). The CDR3 spans 13 residues. The V and J ends lost 7 bases and 1 base, in that order; junction bases with no gene match: 3. The CDR3 reads CASTRQGNTEAFF. The CDR3 coding sequence is TGTGCCAGTACCCGACAGGGGAACACTGAAGCTTTCTTT.

The chain combines TRBV3-1 (or the pseudogene TRBV3-2) with TRBJ2-1; tentative D call: TRBD2 (5 bases). The ends were cut back, 1 base at V and 0 bases at J, with 19 bases in the middle. This CDR3 region has 19 residues. CDR1 LGHDT and CDR2 YNNKEL come from the germline V gene (reference sequence). Here the CDR3 DNA reads TGTGCCAGCAGCCAAGGATCGGGAAAGGTGGCATTCTCCTACAATGAGCAGTTCTTC. This encodes CASSQGSGKVAFSYNEQFF.

The gene calls are TRBV19 and TRBJ1-2; 8 bases are a match to TRBD1. The CDR3 contains 13 residues. Germline CDR1 LNHDA, CDR2 SQIVND (reference sequence). J gave up 6 bases and V 6 bases, and 6 bases lay outside the gene matches. CDR3 sequence: CASRQQGVHGYTF. The CDR3 DNA reads TGTGCCAGTAGGCAACAGGGGGTGCATGGCTACACCTTC.

V is TRBV18 and J is TRBJ1-4; D gene unclear. Looked up from germline, CDR1 is KGHSH and CDR2 is LQKENI. Trimming took 3 bases from V and 0 from J, leaving 11 bases between them. There are 16 residues in the CDR3. The CDR3 DNA is TGTGCCAGCTCACCTTCCCAACTGGCAACTAATGAAAAACTGTTTTTT. Amino acid sequence: CASSPSQLATNEKLFF.

V is TRBV19 and J is TRBJ2-4; 9 bases fit TRBD2. There are 19 residues in the CDR3. The ends lost 5 bases at V and 0 bases at J; junction bases unmatched: 14. From germline, CDR1 is LNHDA and CDR2 SQIVND (reference sequence). Here the CDR3 DNA reads TGTGCCAGTAGTCCGAAGACTAGCGGAAACAACTTAGCCAAAAACATTCAGTACTTC. Translated, it gives CASSPKTSGNNLAKNIQYF.